A single T cell receptor (beta chain) is shown here with its context. Its antigen is unidentified. The data were produced by immunoSEQ multiplex PCR, yet TCRdb's version contains in-frame clones alone and is incomplete. The sample has 15,000 or so clones, around 74% seen once. The CDR3 is 14 residues long. CDR1 SGDLS and CDR2 YYNGEE come from the germline V gene. V was pared by 4 bases and J by 7 bases, with 14 bases between. The entry originates in a study of graft-versus-host responses after intestinal transplantation. General observations from the study: Patients with graft-donor T cell macrochimerism had high graft-versus-host to host-versus-graft clonal ratios in allografts. GvH clones occurred in recipient marrow; some first appeared in ileum or blood.

Graft-derived tissue was subjected to processing to liberate intraepithelial and lamina propria lymphocytes. The starting material was ileum tissue, obtained 14 days after transplant. The sequence was obtained from a human patient who received an intestinal transplant, so some T cells may come from the graft donor. The J gene is TRBJ1-4, the V gene TRBV9; D is perhaps TRBD1 (5 bases). The CDR3 region has the DNA TGTGCCAGCAGCCCCGGGGCGATTGTTGAAAAACTGTTTTTT. This translates into CASSPGAIVEKLFF.